This T cell receptor beta chain was profiled in a study of T cell repertoires in cytomegalovirus infection. This clonotype has a handful of counts. Its matching antigen is unknown. TCRdb analysed the reads with MiXCR anew, one entry per CDR3 protein. The sample lists under 300,000 distinct CDR3 sequences, roughly 21% occurring once. This clonotype was sampled from a human donor in good health (CMV status not recorded). Some clones in this sample may be carry-over from other donors' samples. Source: cultured PBMCs, taken from culture after CMV antigen stimulation.

CDR3 residues: CASSPPTGTGYSPLHF. The DNA for the CDR3 is TGTGCCAGCTCACCACCTACCGGGACAGGATATTCACCCCTCCACTTT. The J gene is TRBJ1-6, the V gene TRBV18, with TRBD1 matching 8 bases. Trimming cost V 0 bases and J 8 bases; bases outside gene matches: 6. The germline V gene encodes CDR1 KGHSH and CDR2 LQKENI. The CDR3 spans 16 residues.